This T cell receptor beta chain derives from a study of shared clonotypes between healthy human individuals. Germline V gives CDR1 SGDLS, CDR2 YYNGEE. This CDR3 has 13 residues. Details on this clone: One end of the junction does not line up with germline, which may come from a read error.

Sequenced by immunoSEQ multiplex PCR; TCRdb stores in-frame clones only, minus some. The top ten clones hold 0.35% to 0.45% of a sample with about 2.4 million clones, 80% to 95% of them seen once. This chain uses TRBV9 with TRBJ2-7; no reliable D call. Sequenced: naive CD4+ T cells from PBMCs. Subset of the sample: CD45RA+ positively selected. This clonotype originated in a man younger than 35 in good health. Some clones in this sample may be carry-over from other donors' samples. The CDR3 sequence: CASSVVLSSEQYF. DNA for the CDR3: TGTGCCAGCAGCGTAGTCCTATCCTCCGAGCAGTACTTC.